The T cell receptor beta chain described here comes from a study of human T cells and chemical hapten exposure. Study-wide context: Patients were given diphenylcyclopropenone on the scalp weekly across the roughly 25-week study. Enrolled patients were predominantly female and had alopecia areata, totalis or universalis. Per-sample variation in TCR yield stemmed mainly from small pooled library volume differences.

Study results and limitations: The number of TCRs above 1 in 1000 frequency did not change after DPC sensitization.

A single record per CDR3 protein comes from TCRdb applying MiXCR to the RACE reads. The repertoire holds around 340,000 distinct CDR3 sequences, with around 7% as singletons. This clonotype was detected many times. Antigen: not known. Described time point: patch test 1, 2 weeks after DPC sensitization. Treatment meaning: therapeutic diphenylcyclopropenone sensitization with weekly scalp DPC. The material sequenced was whole blood, taken in connection with sensitization to the hapten diphenylcyclopropenone (DPC). This TCR came from a woman between 18 and 29 years old with alopecia areata. Some clones in this sample may be carry-over from other donors' samples.

The CDR3 here is CASSASGSTDTQYF. The CDR3 DNA reads TGTGCCAGCAGTGCTAGCGGAAGCACAGATACGCAGTATTTT. The chain joins TRBV6-1 to TRBJ2-3; 7 bases are shared with TRBD2. The germline CDR1 and CDR2 sequences are MNHNS and SASEGT. J gave up 0 bases and V 4 bases, and 1 base lay outside the gene matches. The CDR3 has 14 amino acids.